These T cell receptor beta chains were read from a single sample in a study of cytomegalovirus exposure and HLA in healthy donors. Clones were sequenced by immunoSEQ multiplex PCR, and TCRdb holds only the in-frame ones, with some missing. The sample holds 150,000 to 180,000 clones, 80% seen once. Input material: PBMCs. Every receptor here comes from a woman aged 40 to 50 in good health and CMV-seropositive. The CDR3 runs from the conserved cysteine through the conserved F or W. D genes are given only for firm matches. Only part of the rows carry a size: once, few, many, or a class if the clone is expanded.

J gene	D gene	clone size	V gene	CDR3 protein	CDR3 DNA
TRBJ2-5	.	.	TRBV7-2	CASSLDLLAGETQYF	TGTGCCAGCAGCTTAGATTTGCTAGCTGGGGAGACCCAGTACTTC
TRBJ1-3	.	.	TRBV6-1	CASIDSLGSGNTIYF	TGTGCCAGCATCGACTCGTTGGGGAGTGGAAACACCATATATTTT
TRBJ2-2	TRBD2	.	TRBV27	CASSRQSGTNTGELFF	TGTGCCAGCAGCCGCCAGAGCGGGACGAACACCGGGGAGCTGTTTTTT
TRBJ1-6	.	.	TRBV6-5	CASSPGQGSPLHF	TGTGCCAGCAGTCCAGGGCAGGGTTCACCCCTCCACTTT
TRBJ2-7	TRBD2	.	TRBV5-1	CASSLVAGGIYEQYF	TGCGCCAGCAGCTTGGTGGCGGGAGGGATATACGAGCAGTACTTC
TRBJ1-1	TRBD1	.	TRBV13	CASSLIGTGRVNTEAFF	TGTGCCAGCAGCTTAATAGGGACAGGGCGGGTGAACACTGAAGCTTTCTTT
TRBJ1-5	.	.	TRBV28	CASRSMKQGGNQPQHF	TGTGCCAGCAGGTCTATGAAGCAGGGTGGAAATCAGCCCCAGCATTTT
TRBJ1-3	.	.	TRBV7-9	CASRPSGDSGNTIYF	TGTGCCAGCAGGCCCTCTGGAGACTCTGGAAACACCATATATTTT
TRBJ1-1	TRBD1	few	TRBV5-4	CASSLSSGGARTEAFF	TGTGCCAGCAGCTTGTCGTCAGGGGGCGCCAGGACTGAAGCTTTCTTT
TRBJ2-7	.	few	TRBV28	CASCRDPAGSYEQYF	TGTGCCAGCTGCCGGGACCCCGCGGGGTCCTACGAGCAGTACTTC
TRBJ2-1	.	once	TRBV7-2	CASSPSYNEQFF	TGTGCCAGCAGCCCATCATACAATGAGCAGTTCTTC
TRBJ1-4	TRBD1	.	TRBV6-5	CASDSGQGKKLFF	TGTGCCAGCGATTCGGGACAGGGGAAAAAACTGTTTTTT
TRBJ2-7	.	.	TRBV5-1	CASSLTSSSYEQYF	TGCGCCAGCAGCTTGACTAGCAGCTCCTACGAGCAGTACTTC
TRBJ2-1	TRBD2	.	TRBV19	CASSIGLAGGHGEQFF	TGTGCCAGTAGTATCGGACTAGCGGGAGGGCATGGTGAGCAGTTCTTC
TRBJ1-1	TRBD1	.	TRBV9	CASSPPDRVNTEAFF	TGTGCCAGCAGCCCTCCAGACAGGGTGAACACTGAAGCTTTCTTT
TRBJ1-4	.	.	TRBV15	CATRRGGAGNEKLFF	TGTGCCACCAGGAGGGGAGGGGCGGGTAATGAAAAACTGTTTTTT
TRBJ2-1	.	once	TRBV9	CASSVVSSLASYNEQFF	TGTGCCAGCAGCGTAGTATCGTCCCTGGCCTCCTACAATGAGCAGTTCTTC
TRBJ1-1	TRBD1	.	TRBV29-1	CSARATGGLNTEAFF	TGCAGCGCAAGAGCAACAGGGGGCCTGAACACTGAAGCTTTCTTT
TRBJ1-1	.	.	TRBV28	CASSPADRGNTEAFF	TGTGCCAGCAGTCCCGCCGACAGAGGGAACACTGAAGCTTTCTTT
TRBJ2-7	TRBD2	.	TRBV5-1	CASSVLAGANEQYF	TGCGCCAGCAGCGTCCTAGCGGGAGCAAACGAGCAGTACTTC
TRBJ1-1	TRBD1	.	TRBV7-8	CASRQGQGLPGTEAFF	TGTGCCAGCCGGCAGGGACAGGGGCTGCCAGGGACTGAAGCTTTCTTT
TRBJ2-3	TRBD2	few	TRBV6-6	CASSSGEADTQYF	TGTGCCAGCTCTAGCGGGGAAGCAGATACGCAGTATTTT
TRBJ1-3	TRBD1	.	TRBV2	CASREGPETGQNTIYF	TGTGCCAGCAGAGAAGGACCCGAGACAGGGCAAAACACCATATATTTT
TRBJ2-3	.	.	TRBV30	CAWSVRRGTDTQYF	TGTGCCTGGAGTGTACGCAGGGGCACAGATACGCAGTATTTT
TRBJ2-5	.	few	TRBV5-8	CASSLTPTGQYF	TGTGCCAGCAGCTTGACCCCGACGGGGCAGTACTTC
TRBJ2-3	TRBD2	.	TRBV7-6	CASSLVGSGIGTDTQYF	TGTGCCAGCAGCTTAGTAGGTAGCGGGATAGGCACAGATACGCAGTATTTT
TRBJ2-3	TRBD2	.	TRBV6-5	CASSYSGLVKDTQYF	TGTGCCAGCAGTTACTCGGGACTAGTGAAAGATACGCAGTATTTT
TRBJ2-1	TRBD2	.	TRBV18	CASSPWTSGYNEQFF	TGTGCCAGCTCACCCTGGACTAGCGGCTACAATGAGCAGTTCTTC
TRBJ2-2	.	.	TRBV19	CASSIQGNTGELFF	TGTGCCAGTAGTATCCAGGGGAACACCGGGGAGCTGTTTTTT
TRBJ1-2	TRBD1	.	TRBV29-1	CSVNPTGGDYGYTF	TGCAGCGTGAACCCGACAGGGGGTGACTATGGCTACACCTTC
TRBJ2-1	.	.	TRBV28	CASRAGPSYNEQFF	TGTGCCAGCAGGGCGGGACCCTCCTACAATGAGCAGTTCTTC